A single sample is the source of the 15 T cell receptor beta chains below, sequenced in a study of regulatory T cells in long-lasting Graves disease. As for time point: newly diagnosed GD, antithyroid drugs for less than 3 months. RNA extracted from PBMCs served as the sequencing template. To make TCR beta libraries, researchers used iRepertoire HTBI primers and Arm-PCR of CDR3 regions. TCRdb used MiXCR to reprocess the multiplex PCR reads, holding one entry per CDR3 protein. This sample has hundreds of thousands of distinct CDR3 sequences; around 17% occur once, and the top ten carry 9.5% to 12%. Separately, the same data were catalogued under a study of T cells in Graves' hyperthyroidism and ophthalmopathy.

Sequenced material: peripheral blood mononuclear cells (PBMCs), taken at new diagnosis, from a patient treated with antithyroid drugs. These receptors were taken from a woman aged 25 to 39 with Graves disease.

As regards this clonotype: This may be a read error: a much more frequent sequence differs by one nucleotide. DNA of the CDR3: TGTGCCAGCGGCTTAGATATTGGCGGGAGGCCCTCCTACAATGAGCAGTTCTTC. Protein product: CASGLDIGGRPSYNEQFF. The chain recombines TRBV7-2 with TRBJ2-1; 8 positions agree with TRBD2. This CDR3 comprises 18 residues. CDR1 is SGHTA, CDR2 FQGNSA, per germline.

This clonotype occurred many times. The gene calls are TRBV11-2 and TRBJ1-1; 7 bases are shared with TRBD1. Looked up from germline, CDR1 is SGHAT and CDR2 is FQNNGV. After removal of 5 bases from V and 0 bases from J, the junction contained 9 bases not matched to a gene. The CDR3 has 16 amino acids. The CDR3 region is CASSPRPTGMNTEAFF. The CDR3 coding sequence is TGTGCCAGCAGCCCCCGACCGACAGGGATGAACACTGAAGCTTTCTTT.

V usage is TRBV20-1 and J usage is TRBJ2-5; 8 positions match TRBD2. The germline gives CDR1 DFQATT, CDR2 SNEGSKA (reference sequence). Trimming removed 7 bases from V and 5 bases from J; junction bases left unmatched: 9. This CDR3 region has 13 residues. This CDR3 reads CSVSGGQRETQYF. CDR3 sequence (DNA): TGCAGTGTTTCGGGAGGGCAGAGGGAGACCCAGTACTTC.

This clonotype was observed many times. The rearrangement uses TRBV27 and TRBJ2-7; 9 nucleotides line up with TRBD2. There are 12 residues in the CDR3. Germline CDR1 MNHEY, CDR2 SMNVEV (reference sequence). Losses at the gene ends were 10 bases for V and 3 bases for J; bases not matched to a gene: 4. The CDR3 spells CATHSGSYEQYF. DNA of the CDR3: TGTGCCACCCATAGCGGGAGCTACGAGCAGTACTTC.

J is TRBJ2-2 and V is TRBV20-1; D tentatively reads TRBD1 or TRBD2 (5 bases each). Trimming took 2 bases from V and 3 from J, leaving 16 bases between them. CDR3 length: 16 residues. The germline CDR1 and CDR2 sequences are DFQATT and SNEGSKA (reference sequence). In DNA, the CDR3 is TGCAGTGCTAGATTGAGGGGAGAGCTGTACACCGGGGAGCTGTTTTTT. It codes for CSARLRGELYTGELFF.

The chain uses TRBV6-2 or TRBV6-3 and TRBJ2-1; unclear D gene. Germline values: CDR1 MNHEY, CDR2 SVGEGT. The CDR3 spans 16 residues. The V end was cut by 2 bases, the J end by 9 bases, with 20 bases between. As DNA, the CDR3 is TGTGCCAGCAGTTACGGGCAGGAAGTATTGTTACCTGAGCAGTTCTTC. The encoded protein is CASSYGQEVLLPEQFF.

This clonotype appeared many times. This chain links TRBV6-2 or TRBV6-3 with TRBJ1-2; no reliable D call. CDR3 length equals 14 residues. Looked up from germline, CDR1 is MNHEY and CDR2 is SVGEGT. V lost 0 bases to trimming and J lost 10 bases, with 15 bases between them. The CDR3 reads CASSYSKPGPIYTF. The CDR3 bases are TGTGCCAGCAGTTACTCCAAACCCGGGCCTATCTACACCTTC.

In this sample, this clonotype turned up a few times. CDR3 nucleotides: TGTGCCGGCGGACCGTCGAGCTCCTACGAGCAGTACTTC. Its protein is CAGGPSSSYEQYF. The chain is built from TRBV7-9 and TRBJ2-7; D is ambiguous. This CDR3 region has 13 residues. In germline, CDR1 is SEHNR, CDR2 FQNEAQ (reference sequence). V was trimmed by 11 bases and J by 0 bases, leaving 14 bases between them.

Details on this clonotype: At one boundary the junction diverges from the germline segment, which might be a read error. This chain links TRBV2 with TRBJ2-1; maybe TRBD2 (5 bases). Germline CDR1 reads SNHLY; CDR2 reads FYNNEI. There are 14 residues in the CDR3. DNA of the CDR3: TGTGCCAGCAGTGGAGGGCGCGCTTACAATGAGCGGTTCTTC. Protein sequence: CASSGGRAYNERFF.

The chain carries TRBV4-1 and TRBJ2-7; no reliable D call. The V gene's germline CDR1 is MGHRA and CDR2 YSYEKL. The CDR3 is 15 amino acids. V was clipped by 0 bases and J by 3 bases, with 12 bases between them. The CDR3 here is CASSQEPPAGYEQYF. CDR3 DNA sequence: TGCGCCAGCAGCCAAGAACCGCCGGCTGGCTACGAGCAGTACTTC.

This clonotype occurred many times. The J gene is TRBJ2-1, the V gene TRBV28, with D possibly TRBD2 on 6 matching bases. The CDR3 is made up of 15 amino acids. Germline V gene sequence: CDR1 MDHEN, CDR2 SYDVKM. Trimming took off 5 bases at V and 2 bases at J, with 13 bases between the two ends. CDR3 DNA sequence: TGTGCCAGCAGTCGTGGGCGGGGACCCTACAATGAGCAGTTCTTC. Translated: CASSRGRGPYNEQFF.

This clonotype was recorded a few times. This chain uses TRBV9 with TRBJ2-1, with unresolved D. This CDR3 comprises 13 residues. V was trimmed by 3 bases and J by 7 bases, leaving 11 bases between them. CDR1 SGDLS and CDR2 YYNGEE come from the germline V gene. The CDR3 DNA reads TGTGCCAGCAGCGCGCACTTGAGGAATGAGCAGTTCTTC. Its translation is CASSAHLRNEQFF.

This clonotype was counted at least ten times. The chain links TRBV2 to TRBJ1-2; maybe TRBD1 (6 bases). This CDR3 is 15 amino acids long. Per the germline V gene, CDR1 is SNHLY and CDR2 is FYNNEI. V lost 6 bases and J 4 bases, leaving 18 bases between the germline ends. The CDR3 region is CASSAGQPSSYGYTF. DNA of the CDR3: TGTGCCAGCAGCGCAGGACAGCCAAGCTCCTATGGCTACACCTTC.

This clonotype was seen a few times. The rearrangement links TRBV28 to TRBJ2-7; 7 nucleotides match TRBD1. V was clipped by 4 bases and J by 4 bases; unmatched bases: 13. Germline V lookup: CDR1 MDHEN, CDR2 SYDVKM. The CDR3 runs 16 residues. Here the CDR3 DNA reads TGTGCCAGCAGTTCAGGCCCGGGACAGTGGCCATACGAGCAGTACTTC. Its protein product is CASSSGPGQWPYEQYF. The full variable domain, rest sourced from reference TRBV28 and TRBJ2-7, is DVKVTQSSRYLVKRTGEKVFLECVQDMDHENMFWYRQDPGLGLRLIYFSYDVKMKEKGDIPEGYSVSREKKERFSLILESASTNQTSMYLCASSSGPGQWPYEQYFGPGTRLTVT.

This clonotype occurred many times. The chain is built from TRBV28 and TRBJ2-7; unclear D gene. The ends were cut back, 5 bases at V and 6 bases at J, with 14 bases in the middle. CDR1 and CDR2 from the germline V gene are MDHEN and SYDVKM. The CDR3 covers 13 residues. The CDR3, as DNA: TGTGCCAGCAGTCTTCGAGTGTTCCCCGAGCAGTACTTC. Its translation is CASSLRVFPEQYF.